These 19 T cell receptor beta chains were sequenced from one sample in a study of cytomegalovirus exposure and HLA in healthy donors. Primers: 60 Vbeta forward and 13 Jbeta reverse. Sequencing used immunoSEQ multiplex PCR; TCRdb keeps in-frame clones, though not all of them. The sample has 150,000 to 200,000 clones; around 76% are singletons. The sample taken for sequencing was PBMCs. The receptors shown here come from a woman aged 30 to 39 in good health and CMV-seropositive.

J is TRBJ2-1 and V is TRBV2, with no clear D. Trimming took off 7 bases at V and 10 bases at J, with 17 bases between the two ends. The CDR3 runs to 13 residues. CDR1 and CDR2 from the germline V gene are SNHLY and FYNNEI. In DNA form, the CDR3 reads TGTGCCAGCACCAGCCACCAGGTTGGGGAGCAGTTCTTC. As protein: CASTSHQVGEQFF.

This chain links TRBV7-2 with TRBJ2-7, with TRBD2 identical over 11 bases. The V gene's germline CDR1 is SGHTA and CDR2 FQGNSA. The CDR3 consists of 16 residues. With V trimmed by 5 bases and J by 3 bases, 9 bases remained unmatched. The CDR3 DNA is TGTGCCAGCAGCCCCCCAGGGACTAGCGGAGGCTACGAGCAGTACTTC. It specifies CASSPPGTSGGYEQYF.

The gene calls are TRBV19 and TRBJ2-1; TRBD2 agrees at 8 bases. J was trimmed by 5 bases and V by 2 bases; bases with no gene match: 11. Germline CDR1 is LNHDA and CDR2 is SQIVND (reference sequence). CDR3 length equals 17 residues. The DNA for the CDR3 is TGTGCCAGTAGTATACGCAACTTTGGGACTAGTCACAATGAGCAGTTCTTC. Translated, it gives CASSIRNFGTSHNEQFF.

The chain is built from TRBV6-6 and TRBJ1-5; D uncertain. The length of the CDR3 is 15 residues. Per germline, CDR1 MNHNY and CDR2 SVGAGI (reference sequence). V lost 6 bases and J lost 0, with 12 bases in between. CDR3 bases: TGTGCCAGCAGCCACGAGAGTTTTAGCAATCAGCCCCAGCATTTT. This translates into CASSHESFSNQPQHF.

The chain links TRBV27 to TRBJ1-1, with 11 bases that match TRBD1. The germline V gene has CDR1 MNHEY and CDR2 SMNVEV (reference sequence). The CDR3 runs to 14 residues. V was pared by 4 bases and J by 5 bases, with 3 bases of the junction left unmatched. In nucleotides, the CDR3 is TGTGCCAGCAGTTGGGGACAGGGGGGGACTGAAGCTTTCTTT. Translated, it gives CASSWGQGGTEAFF.

The genes are TRBV7-6 and TRBJ2-7; 8 bases are shared with TRBD1. This CDR3 spans 17 amino acids. Germline loops: CDR1 SGHVS, CDR2 FNYEAQ. Losses at the gene ends were 4 bases for V and 5 bases for J; bases not matched to a gene: 16. CDR3 region: CASSSSRTGRIANEQYF. CDR3 bases: TGTGCCAGCAGCTCTTCCCGGACAGGGCGAATCGCGAACGAGCAGTACTTC.

The chain links TRBV5-1 to TRBJ2-5, with 8 nucleotides matching TRBD1. Germline CDR1 and CDR2: SGHRS and YFSETQ. V shed 4 bases, J shed 2 bases, and the junction held 13 bases outside the gene matches. This CDR3 has 17 amino acids. The CDR3: CASSAGLVTGGQETQYF. In DNA, the CDR3 is TGCGCCAGCAGCGCGGGACTCGTAACAGGGGGGCAAGAGACCCAGTACTTC.

The rearrangement uses TRBV5-1 and TRBJ2-1; 12 bases are shared with TRBD2. Germline V gene lookup returns CDR1 SGHRS and CDR2 YFSETQ. The J segment lost 1 base and the V segment lost 3 bases, leaving 8 bases of the junction unmatched. The CDR3 sequence is 18 residues long. CDR3 in amino acids: CASSSPGLAGLSYNEQFF. In nucleotides, the CDR3 is TGCGCCAGCAGCTCTCCGGGACTAGCGGGCCTTTCCTACAATGAGCAGTTCTTC.

The rearrangement uses TRBV30 and TRBJ2-5; 7 bases agree with TRBD2. Germline V CDR1 and CDR2: GTSNPN, SVGIG (reference sequence). V dropped 0 bases and J dropped 7; count of bases not matched to a gene: 14. The CDR3 sequence is 16 residues long. CDR3 in DNA: TGTGCCTGGAGTGTGGGGGGGGTTAGCTGGGTAAGGACCCAGTACTTC. Protein: CAWSVGGVSWVRTQYF.

This clone was seen more than once but under ten times. The V call is TRBV7-2, the J call TRBJ2-7; no reliable D call. Germline V lookup: CDR1 SGHTA, CDR2 FQGNSA. V was clipped by 4 bases and J by 3 bases, with 13 bases between them. CDR3 length equals 14 residues. DNA of the CDR3: TGTGCCAGCAGCTCCTCGCGGAGCAACTACGAGCAGTACTTC. Residues: CASSSSRSNYEQYF. Drawing the rest from reference TRBV7-2 and TRBJ2-7, the complete variable domain is GAGVSQSPSNKVTEKGKDVELRCDPISGHTALYWYRQSLGQGLEFLIYFQGNSAPDKSGLPSDRFSAERTGGSVSTLTIQRTQQEDSAVYLCASSSSRSNYEQYFGPGTRLTVT.

As concerns this clone: Sequence at one end of the junction differs from germline and may be a read error. CDR3 amino acids: CSSSLSGAISNQPQHF. In nucleotides, the CDR3 is TGTTCCAGCAGCTTGTCTGGGGCGATTAGCAATCAGCCCCAGCATTTT. J is TRBJ1-5 and V is TRBV7-9; the D gene is possibly TRBD1 (5 bases). This CDR3 spans 16 amino acids. CDR1 is SEHNR and CDR2 is FQNEAQ in the germline V gene (reference sequence).

This chain uses TRBV5-1 with TRBJ2-7, with TRBD2 matching over 8 bases. This CDR3 has 16 amino acids. Germline V lookup: CDR1 SGHRS, CDR2 YFSETQ. The J segment lost 2 bases and the V segment lost 0 bases, leaving 7 bases of the junction unmatched. CDR3 protein: CASSLEAGLGAYEQYF. The CDR3 coding sequence is TGCGCCAGCAGCTTGGAGGCGGGACTAGGGGCCTACGAGCAGTACTTC.

The V call is TRBV7-9, the J call TRBJ1-1; D uncertain. V was trimmed by 7 bases and J by 1 base, leaving 19 bases between them. CDR1 and CDR2 from the germline V gene are SEHNR and FQNEAQ (reference sequence). This CDR3 is 16 amino acids long. CDR3 protein: CASTLGSVLSNTEAFF. CDR3 nucleotides: TGTGCCAGCACCCTTGGTTCGGTACTCTCGAACACTGAAGCTTTCTTT.

This chain connects TRBV27 to TRBJ2-5; maybe TRBD1 (6 bases). V was pared by 10 bases and J by 11 bases, with 23 bases between. CDR1 is MNHEY, CDR2 SMNVEV, per germline (reference sequence). This CDR3 has 13 residues. The DNA for the CDR3 is TGTGCCACCTTAGGGGCAGGGGCTGGTGAGCAGTACTTC. This gives the protein CATLGAGAGEQYF.

The V call is TRBV5-1, the J call TRBJ2-3; maybe TRBD2 (5 bases). The CDR3 loop spans 15 amino acids. Germline CDR1 and CDR2: SGHRS and YFSETQ. V gave up 0 bases and J gave up 3 bases, with 11 bases separating them. Here the CDR3 DNA reads TGCGCCAGCAGCTTGGGGCTAGCCGAGACAGATACGCAGTATTTT. Translating it yields CASSLGLAETDTQYF.

This sequence joins TRBV19 and TRBJ1-1; maybe TRBD1 (6 bases). V lost 5 bases to trimming and J lost 1 base, with 14 bases between them. Germline V CDR1 and CDR2: LNHDA, SQIVND (reference sequence). The CDR3 spans 15 residues. The CDR3 loop reads CASSETGTSNTEAFF. Here the CDR3 DNA reads TGTGCCAGTAGTGAAACCGGGACATCGAACACTGAAGCTTTCTTT.

This chain uses TRBV4-1 with TRBJ1-3; TRBD1 might be the D (6 bases). Trimming cost V 0 bases and J 3 bases, with 9 bases left between them. Germline CDR1 is MGHRA and CDR2 is YSYEKL. The CDR3 is 15 amino acids. The CDR3 nucleotides are TGCGCCAGCAGCCAAGACAGGGGCCATGGAAACACCATATATTTT. It yields the protein CASSQDRGHGNTIYF.

The CDR3 region is CSVDSQRYGYTF. CDR3 in DNA: TGCAGCGTTGACAGTCAGCGCTATGGCTACACCTTC. J is TRBJ1-2 and V is TRBV29-1; D not certain. Germline V gene data show CDR1 as SQVTM and CDR2 as ANQGSEA. V was shortened by 3 bases and J by 4 bases, with 9 bases between the two germline ends. This CDR3 has 12 amino acids.

This chain joins TRBV7-8 and TRBJ2-1; 11 bases line up with TRBD2. CDR3 length: 11 amino acids. The germline V gene encodes CDR1 SGHVS and CDR2 FQNEAQ. The DNA of the CDR3 is TGTGCGGGAGCTAGCGGGGGGGAGCAGTTCTTC. Translated, it gives CAGASGGEQFF.